The sequence of this TCR beta chain was determined in a study of CD8 T cells in ankylosing spondylitis. Whole-study findings and limits: Made up of eight highly homologous variants, a TCR beta motif appeared characteristic of ankylosing spondylitis blood. From matched ankylosing spondylitis synovial fluid, disease-linked clones were reportedly recovered at significantly enriched levels. Disease-linked clones were CD8+ and relatively rare in peripheral blood.

In the case of this clonotype: What it recognizes is unknown. It may be a read error: a sequence one base away is much more abundant.

Quantitative molecular-barcoded 5'-RACE generated the TCR beta libraries. TCRdb re-derived calls from the 5' RACE reads in MiXCR, one entry per CDR3 protein. The data contain some 200,000 distinct CDR3 sequences, about 26% of them seen just once; the ten biggest clones take up roughly 6.7%. Trimming stripped 6 bases from V and 4 bases from J, with 22 bases between. The CDR3 is 17 amino acids. Germline values: CDR1 MGHRA, CDR2 YSYEKL. This receptor was obtained from a male donor with ankylosing spondylitis or in good health (not recorded which). The sequenced sample was blood, either unsorted or a sorted T cell fraction (not recorded which). The rearrangement uses TRBV4-1 and TRBJ1-5, with D unclear. The CDR3 DNA reads as TGCGCCAGCAGTCCCGGGGAAGCTAGAAACAGAAATCAGCCCCAGCATTTT. Its protein product is CASSPGEARNRNQPQHF.